Below, 3 T cell receptor beta chains from the same sample are listed, as sequenced in a study of Graves' ophthalmopathy and Graves' hyperthyroidism. Researchers took RNA transcripts and amplified TCR beta CDR3 regions from them. In the first round, RT-PCR was carried out with HTBI primers, and a multiplex PCR formed the second round. TCRdb processed the multiplex PCR reads anew with MiXCR; each CDR3 protein has one entry. Here the sample spans roughly 500,000 distinct CDR3 sequences, approximately 15% being singletons. The sequencing input was blood. Receptor source: a woman in her 30s with Graves' ophthalmopathy.

With respect to this clonotype: The junction does not match germline at one end; this may be a read error. This sequence joins TRBV11-2 and TRBJ1-1; maybe TRBD1 (6 bases). This CDR3 comprises 16 residues. Germline-derived CDR1 and CDR2 are SGHAT and FQNNGV. CDR3 protein: CASSIAPSQGFAEALF. The CDR3 bases are TGTGCCAGCAGTATCGCCCCGTCACAGGGTTTTGCTGAAGCTCTCTTT.

This clonotype was observed at least ten times. The CDR3 DNA reads as TGCGCCAGCAGCTTGACAGCGACAGAGGGGAACGCACCCCTCCACTTT. Residues: CASSLTATEGNAPLHF. The chain is built from TRBV5-1 and TRBJ1-6, with D perhaps matching TRBD1 (5 bases). Trimming took off 1 base at V and 11 bases at J, with 19 bases between the two ends. Germline CDR1 and CDR2: SGHRS and YFSETQ. The CDR3 totals 16 residues.

In this sample, this clonotype turned up many times. The chain links TRBV9 to TRBJ2-5; unclear D gene. The CDR3 has 11 residues. With 0 bases removed from V and 4 bases from J, the gap between germline ends came to 1 base. In germline, CDR1 is SGDLS, CDR2 YYNGEE. The CDR3 sequence: CASSVAETQYF. The CDR3 bases are TGTGCCAGCAGCGTAGCAGAGACCCAGTACTTC.